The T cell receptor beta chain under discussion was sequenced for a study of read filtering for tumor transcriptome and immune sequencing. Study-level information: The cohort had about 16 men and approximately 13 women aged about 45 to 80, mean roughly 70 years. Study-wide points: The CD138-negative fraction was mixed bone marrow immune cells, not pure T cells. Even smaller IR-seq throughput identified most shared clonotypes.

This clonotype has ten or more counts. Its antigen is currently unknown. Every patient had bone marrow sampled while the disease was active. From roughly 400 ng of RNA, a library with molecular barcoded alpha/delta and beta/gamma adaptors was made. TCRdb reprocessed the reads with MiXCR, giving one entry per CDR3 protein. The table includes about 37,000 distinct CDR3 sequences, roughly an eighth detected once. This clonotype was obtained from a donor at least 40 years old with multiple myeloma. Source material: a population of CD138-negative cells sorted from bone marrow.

The CDR3 is CASSIRTGAATGELFF. In DNA, the CDR3 is TGTGCCAGTAGTATCCGGACAGGGGCGGCCACCGGGGAGCTGTTTTTT. The chain recombines TRBV19 with TRBJ2-2, with 9 positions matching TRBD1. Trimming cost V 3 bases and J 4 bases; bases outside gene matches: 6. CDR1 is LNHDA and CDR2 is SQIVND in the germline V gene (reference sequence). The CDR3 is 16 amino acids.